The 20 T cell receptor beta chains reported below all come from one sample, sequenced in a study of shared clonotypes between healthy human individuals. Repertoires were generated with immunoSEQ multiplex PCR, while TCRdb's copy carries only in-frame clones and drops some. The sample has 2,100,000 or so clones, around 95% seen once; the top ten hold approximately 0.13%. Specimen: naive CD4+ T cells sorted from blood. The subset is: CD45RA+ positively selected. These receptors were obtained from a man aged 18 to 30 in good health.

On this clone itself: The same CDR3 can be traced to other DNA sequences in this sample. The chain recombines TRBV7-9 with TRBJ2-1; D call uncertain. This CDR3 has 14 amino acids. V was trimmed by 3 bases and J by 0 bases, leaving 6 bases between them. Germline V gene lookup returns CDR1 SEHNR and CDR2 FQNEAQ (reference sequence). The CDR3 nucleotides are TGTGCCAGCAGCTTGGGCGGCTCCTACAATGAGCAGTTCTTC. It specifies CASSLGGSYNEQFF.

This chain uses TRBV5-4 with TRBJ1-1; 7 nucleotides line up with TRBD1. Germline-derived CDR1 and CDR2 are SGHNT and YYREEE (reference sequence). The V gene end was trimmed by 3 bases and the J gene end by 7 bases; junction bases not matched to a gene: 6. This CDR3 comprises 13 residues. In nucleotides, the CDR3 is TGTGCCAGCAGCTCTCCGGACAGGAATGAAGCTTTCTTT. It yields the protein CASSSPDRNEAFF.

About this clone itself: Other DNA sequences in the same sample also yield this CDR3. This chain links TRBV7-9 with TRBJ2-7; no clear D gene. Trimming removed 2 bases from V and 2 bases from J, with 10 bases in between. This CDR3 region has 14 residues. Germline CDR1 SEHNR, CDR2 FQNEAQ (reference sequence). CDR3: CASSLSAGTYEQYF. The CDR3 DNA reads as TGTGCCAGCAGCTTATCCGCAGGAACCTACGAGCAGTACTTC.

The chain links TRBV5-1 to TRBJ2-5; D gene uncertain. CDR1 and CDR2 (germline): SGHRS, YFSETQ. The CDR3 runs to 13 residues. V was pared by 3 bases and J by 5 bases, with 11 bases between. CDR3 sequence (DNA): TGCGCCAGCAGCTGGGGATCATCCGAGACCCAGTACTTC. Translation gives CASSWGSSETQYF.

J is TRBJ1-5 and V is TRBV6-5; D is ambiguous. CDR3 length: 12 amino acids. V lost 4 bases and J lost 5, with 6 bases in between. The germline gives CDR1 MNHEY, CDR2 SVGAGI. CDR3 coding DNA: TGTGCCAGCAGTTCTCTTTATCAGCCCCAGCATTTT. Translation: CASSSLYQPQHF.

This rearrangement joins TRBV7-2 to TRBJ2-7; D gene ambiguous. The CDR3 loop spans 13 amino acids. CDR1 and CDR2 from the germline V gene are SGHTA and FQGNSA. The V gene lost 5 bases and the J gene lost 3 bases, with 11 bases spanning the gap. Here the CDR3 reads CASSRESGYEQYF. CDR3 DNA sequence: TGTGCCAGCAGCAGAGAGAGTGGCTACGAGCAGTACTTC.

The V call is TRBV6-1, the J call TRBJ2-2, with D possibly TRBD1 on 6 matching bases. This CDR3 contains 13 residues. The V end lost 4 bases, the J end lost 7 bases, and 10 bases lay between the germline ends. Germline CDR1 and CDR2: MNHNS and SASEGT. The CDR3 protein is CASSVGTIGELFF. CDR3 nucleotides: TGTGCCAGCAGTGTGGGGACAATCGGGGAGCTGTTTTTT.

The chain is built from TRBV21-1 and TRBJ2-7; TRBD2 reflects the table's D call only, with no check against the DNA. TRBV21-1 is recorded as a pseudogene. The CDR3 runs 14 residues. The CDR3 reads CASSKEGGLYEQYF. CDR3 bases: TGTGCCAGCAGCAAAGAGGGAGGCCTCTACGAGCAGTACTTC.

This sequence joins TRBV6-6 and TRBJ2-5; 9 nucleotides agree with TRBD1. Unmatched junction bases numbered 7, after V lost 4 bases and J lost 4 bases. The germline V gene has CDR1 MNHNY and CDR2 SVGAGI (reference sequence). The CDR3 spans 15 residues. The CDR3: CASSSGQGSSETQYF. For the CDR3, the DNA is TGTGCCAGCAGTTCTGGACAGGGGAGTTCAGAGACCCAGTACTTC.

This clone came up once. This chain uses TRBV18 with TRBJ1-1, with a weak D call TRBD1 (6 bases). Trimming removed 4 bases at V and 5 bases at J, with 11 bases between. CDR1 and CDR2 (germline): KGHSH, LQKENI. This CDR3 has 13 amino acids. The CDR3: CASSQGVMTEAFF. In nucleotides, the CDR3 is TGTGCCAGCTCACAGGGGGTGATGACTGAAGCTTTCTTT.

The rearrangement joins TRBV6-5 to TRBJ1-2; 10 bases fit TRBD1. The V gene end was trimmed by 9 bases and the J gene end by 3 bases; junction bases not matched to a gene: 10. Germline V CDR1 and CDR2: MNHEY, SVGAGI. This CDR3 has 15 amino acids. In DNA, the CDR3 is TGTGCCAGTCTAGCCCCGGGACAGGGGTACTATGGCTACACCTTC. It encodes CASLAPGQGYYGYTF.

This rearrangement joins TRBV6-1 to TRBJ1-1; TRBD1 agrees at 8 bases. CDR1 and CDR2 from the germline V gene are MNHNS and SASEGT. V gave up 3 bases and J gave up 5 bases; unmatched junction bases: 11. The CDR3 runs to 16 residues. The CDR3 DNA follows: TGTGCCAGCAGTGATCTGGGACAGGTAGGATTGACTGAAGCTTTCTTT. Residues: CASSDLGQVGLTEAFF.

This clone was counted a single time. Other DNA sequences from this sample encode an identical CDR3 as well. The chain recombines TRBV11-2 with TRBJ2-2; tentatively, D is TRBD1 (6 bases). Germline V lookup: CDR1 SGHAT, CDR2 FQNNGV. With 4 bases removed from V and 5 bases from J, the gap between germline ends came to 8 bases. CDR3 length: 13 amino acids. The CDR3: CASSSGQTGELFF. The CDR3 nucleotides are TGTGCCAGCAGCTCAGGACAGACCGGGGAGCTGTTTTTT. Combining the CDR3 with reference TRBV11-2 and TRBJ2-2 gives the whole variable domain EAGVAQSPRYKIIEKRQSVAFWCNPISGHATLYWYQQILGQGPKLLIQFQNNGVVDDSQLPKDRFSAERLKGVDSTLKIQPAKLEDSAVYLCASSSGQTGELFFGEGSRLTVL.

V and J are TRBV6-6 and TRBJ2-5, with unresolved D. CDR1 is MNHNY and CDR2 is SVGAGI in the germline V gene (reference sequence). With 5 bases removed from V and 5 bases from J, the gap between germline ends came to 9 bases. The CDR3 is 12 amino acids. DNA of the CDR3: TGTGCCAGCAGTCCGCCCGGGGAGACCCAGTACTTC. Translation gives CASSPPGETQYF.

The rearrangement joins TRBV5-1 to TRBJ2-7; 8 positions match TRBD1. CDR1 SGHRS and CDR2 YFSETQ come from the germline V gene. V was clipped by 0 bases and J by 1 base; unmatched bases: 6. This CDR3 is built from 16 residues. The CDR3 region has the DNA TGCGCCAGCAGCTTGGTAGTCGGACAGGGATCCTACGAGCAGTACTTC. Protein: CASSLVVGQGSYEQYF.

The V gene is TRBV5-6, the J gene TRBJ2-3; tentative D call: TRBD1 (6 bases). Per the germline V gene, CDR1 is SGHDT and CDR2 is YYEEEE. This CDR3 spans 14 amino acids. V shed 5 bases and J shed 1 base, with 11 bases lying between them. CDR3 in amino acids: CASSETGRTDTQYF. CDR3 nucleotides: TGTGCCAGCAGTGAAACAGGGCGCACAGATACGCAGTATTTT.

The chain carries TRBV19 and TRBJ2-1; a possible D gene is TRBD2 (6 bases). The CDR3 totals 17 residues. CDR1 and CDR2 (germline): LNHDA, SQIVND (reference sequence). Trimming took off 3 bases at V and 0 bases at J, with 15 bases between the two ends. The CDR3 DNA is TGTGCCAGTAGTATTTGGAGGGGTTCTAGCTCCTACAATGAGCAGTTCTTC. It encodes CASSIWRGSSSYNEQFF.

The chain employs TRBV7-2 and TRBJ2-3; D is undetermined. Trimming left V 0 bases short and J 7 bases short, with 5 bases between. Germline CDR1 and CDR2: SGHTA and FQGNSA. The CDR3 runs to 12 residues. The CDR3 loop is CASSLARHTQYF. The DNA for the CDR3 is TGTGCCAGCAGCTTAGCCCGGCATACGCAGTATTTT. The entire variable domain, with the rest obtained from reference TRBV7-2 and TRBJ2-3, is as follows: GAGVSQSPSNKVTEKGKDVELRCDPISGHTALYWYRQSLGQGLEFLIYFQGNSAPDKSGLPSDRFSAERTGGSVSTLTIQRTQQEDSAVYLCASSLARHTQYFGPGTRLTVL.

The V and J genes are TRBV18 and TRBJ1-5; D gene uncertain. CDR1 and CDR2 from the germline V gene are KGHSH and LQKENI. V shed 3 bases and J shed 5 bases, with 8 bases lying between them. This CDR3 comprises 13 residues. The CDR3 sequence is CASSPDGDQPQHF. The CDR3 nucleotides read TGTGCCAGCTCACCGGATGGGGATCAGCCCCAGCATTTT.

The chain carries TRBV5-1 and TRBJ2-3; 7 nucleotides align to TRBD1. CDR1 and CDR2 (germline): SGHRS, YFSETQ. J gave up 7 bases and V 4 bases, and 3 bases lay outside the gene matches. The CDR3 has 12 residues. The CDR3 spells CASSTGQYTQYF. For the CDR3, the DNA is TGCGCCAGCAGCACGGGACAGTATACGCAGTATTTT.